These 20 T cell receptor beta chains were all obtained from the same sample, sequenced in a study of vaccination and CD4 T cells after COVID-19. The antigens for these receptors are not known. Treatment indicated: roughly 11-day PBMC culture with coronavirus spike peptide pools or control peptides (ViraFEST assay). The Oncomine TCR Beta short-read assay was what sequenced the DNA obtained from cultured CD4+ T cells. Each CDR3 protein gets one entry after TCRdb re-called the PCR reads with MiXCR. The sample has more than 13,000 distinct CDR3 sequences, 65% to 75% seen once; the top ten hold roughly 16%. The sequenced sample was CD4+ T cells from blood, cultured in vitro. These receptors all stem from a human donor who had recovered from COVID-19.

The chain is built from TRBV7-3 and TRBJ2-2, with D hard to call. V lost 5 bases to trimming and J lost 5 bases, with 9 bases between them. This CDR3 contains 13 residues. Germline V gene sequence: CDR1 SGHTA, CDR2 FQGTGA. CDR3 in DNA: TGTGCCAGCAGCCCCACAACGACCGGGGAGCTGTTTTTT. Its translation is CASSPTTTGELFF.

V is TRBV11-2 and J is TRBJ1-2; D not resolved. This CDR3 comprises 14 residues. Trimming stripped 0 bases from V and 5 bases from J, with 10 bases between. Germline lookup yields CDR1 SGHAT and CDR2 FQNNGV. The chain's CDR3 is CASSLELKRYGYTF. CDR3 coding DNA: TGTGCCAGCAGCTTAGAACTCAAGAGGTATGGCTACACCTTC.

The V gene is TRBV7-2, the J gene TRBJ1-1, with unresolved D. The CDR3 has 12 residues. V dropped 3 bases and J dropped 3 bases, with 5 bases sitting between them. Germline CDR1 SGHTA, CDR2 FQGNSA. The CDR3 loop reads CASSFTHTEAFF. CDR3 DNA: TGTGCCAGCAGCTTCACGCACACTGAAGCTTTCTTT. The full variable domain, with the rest looked up from reference TRBV7-2 and TRBJ1-1, is GAGVSQSPSNKVTEKGKDVELRCDPISGHTALYWYRQSLGQGLEFLIYFQGNSAPDKSGLPSDRFSAERTGGSVSTLTIQRTQQEDSAVYLCASSFTHTEAFFGQGTRLTVV.

The CDR3 region is CASSRLVANNQPQHF. DNA of the CDR3: TGTGCCAGCAGCCGTCTCGTCGCGAACAATCAGCCCCAGCATTTT. V is TRBV7-2 and J is TRBJ1-5; D remains ambiguous. Germline CDR1 reads SGHTA; CDR2 reads FQGNSA. The CDR3 runs 15 residues. Between the trimmed V and J ends, which lost 5 bases and 3 bases, there was a span of 14 bases.

This rearrangement joins TRBV7-2 to TRBJ2-3; tentatively, D is TRBD2 (5 bases). CDR1 is SGHTA and CDR2 is FQGNSA in the germline V gene. The V end lost 0 bases, the J end lost 3 bases, and 13 bases lay between the germline ends. The CDR3 contains 16 residues. The CDR3 coding sequence is TGTGCCAGCAGCTTAGCCCAGGCCTCGGGGACAGATACGCAGTATTTT. This sequence encodes CASSLAQASGTDTQYF.

The J gene is TRBJ1-3, the V gene TRBV11-2; D call uncertain. Germline V gives CDR1 SGHAT, CDR2 FQNNGV. CDR3 length equals 14 residues. Deletions cut 5 bases from V and 1 base from J, with 9 bases between. Here the CDR3 reads CASSPQSSGNTIYF. CDR3 in DNA: TGTGCCAGCAGCCCCCAGTCTTCTGGAAACACCATATATTTT.

The V call is TRBV7-9, the J call TRBJ1-2; TRBD1 matches 9 bases. Germline V gives CDR1 SEHNR, CDR2 FQNEAQ (reference sequence). CDR3 size: 15 residues. The junction had 7 bases not matched to a gene; V was cut back by 5 bases and J by 3 bases. CDR3 region: CASSMHRGRHYGYTF. CDR3 nucleotide sequence: TGTGCCAGCAGCATGCACAGGGGGCGTCACTATGGCTACACCTTC.

The chain recombines TRBV27 with TRBJ1-5; D is possibly TRBD1 (5 bases). The germline V and J ends were trimmed by 3 bases and 0 bases, with 18 bases remaining between them. Germline CDR1 reads MNHEY; CDR2 reads SMNVEV (reference sequence). The CDR3 runs 18 residues. The CDR3 here is CASSFRAYMGFSNQPQHF. CDR3 in DNA: TGTGCCAGCAGTTTCAGGGCGTACATGGGGTTTAGCAATCAGCCCCAGCATTTT.

The J gene is TRBJ2-1, the V gene TRBV19, with TRBD2 matching over 10 bases. Germline CDR1 is LNHDA and CDR2 is SQIVND (reference sequence). J lost 3 bases, V lost 8 bases, and 7 bases had no gene match. The CDR3 spans 15 residues. The chain's CDR3 is CASRTTSGYYNEQFF. In DNA, the CDR3 is TGTGCCAGTCGAACGACTAGCGGGTACTACAATGAGCAGTTCTTC. The full variable domain, with the rest looked up from reference TRBV19 and TRBJ2-1, is DGGITQSPKYLFRKEGQNVTLSCEQNLNHDAMYWYRQDPGQGLRLIYYSQIVNDFQKGDIAEGYSVSREKKESFPLTVTSAQKNPTAFYLCASRTTSGYYNEQFFGPGTRLTVL.

This clonotype has more than one count but fewer than ten. This chain's CDR3 is CASSLVSGTYEQYF. CDR3 DNA sequence: TGTGCCAGCAGCTTAGTAAGCGGAACCTACGAGCAGTACTTC. The chain recombines TRBV7-2 with TRBJ2-7, with a tentative D call TRBD2 (5 bases). Per germline, CDR1 SGHTA and CDR2 FQGNSA. The V and J ends lost 1 base and 2 bases respectively, with 9 bases between them. The CDR3 runs to 14 residues.

The chain employs TRBV15 and TRBJ2-2; 8 bases are a match to TRBD1. Germline values: CDR1 LNHNV, CDR2 YYDKDF (reference sequence). Losses at the gene ends were 4 bases for V and 3 bases for J; bases not matched to a gene: 7. The length of the CDR3 is 16 residues. The CDR3 DNA sequence: TGTGCCACCAGCACCAGACAGGGGAGAGACACCGGGGAGCTGTTTTTT. Translation: CATSTRQGRDTGELFF. Combining the CDR3 with reference TRBV15 and TRBJ2-2 gives the whole variable domain DAMVIQNPRYQVTQFGKPVTLSCSQTLNHNVMYWYQQKSSQAPKLLFHYYDKDFNNEADTPDNFQSRRPNTSFCFLDIRSPGLGDTAMYLCATSTRQGRDTGELFFGEGSRLTVL.

The DNA of the CDR3 is TGTGCCAGCAGTTACGTCACCGATCAGACAGGGACCAGCACAGATACGCAGTATTTT. Translating gives CASSYVTDQTGTSTDTQYF. The rearrangement joins TRBV6-2 or TRBV6-3 to TRBJ2-3, with 7 positions matching TRBD1. The junction had 14 bases not matched to a gene; V was cut back by 2 bases and J by 0 bases. CDR1 is MNHEY, CDR2 SVGEGT, per germline. The CDR3 has 19 residues.

The rearrangement joins TRBV7-2 to TRBJ1-2; D is unclear. CDR1 and CDR2 from the germline V gene are SGHTA and FQGNSA. This CDR3 has 14 amino acids. The V end was cut by 1 base, the J end by 2 bases, with 8 bases between. CDR3 in amino acids: CASSLEGRNYGYTF. The CDR3 DNA reads as TGTGCCAGCAGCTTAGAGGGCCGAAACTATGGCTACACCTTC.

A single count supports this clonotype. This chain joins TRBV23-1 and TRBJ2-1; D might be TRBD2 (5 bases). TRBV23-1 is classed as an ORF, of uncertain function. Between the trimmed V and J ends, which lost 2 bases and 8 bases, there was a span of 10 bases. The CDR3 runs 13 residues. This chain's CDR3 is CASSQVRGHEQFF. In nucleotides, the CDR3 is TGCGCCAGCAGTCAAGTCCGGGGTCATGAGCAGTTCTTC.

Here the CDR3 reads CSVPGQRREAFF. The CDR3 coding sequence is TGCAGCGTACCGGGACAGAGGAGGGAAGCTTTCTTT. This sequence joins TRBV29-1 and TRBJ1-1; 7 bases match TRBD1. The CDR3 length is 12 residues. V lost 6 bases and J lost 8; bases outside the gene matches: 9. In germline, CDR1 is SQVTM, CDR2 ANQGSEA.

This clonotype was recorded only once. V gene TRBV7-2 combines with J gene TRBJ2-7; 7 bases align to TRBD2. CDR3 length: 17 amino acids. Germline V lookup: CDR1 SGHTA, CDR2 FQGNSA. With V trimmed by 0 bases and J by 0 bases, 8 bases remained unmatched. In nucleotides, the CDR3 is TGTGCCAGCAGCTTAGCGGGGTCTAGCGGTAGCTCCTACGAGCAGTACTTC. It yields the protein CASSLAGSSGSSYEQYF.

V usage is TRBV6-2 or TRBV6-3 and J usage is TRBJ1-2, with D possibly TRBD1 on 5 matching bases. V lost 2 bases and J lost 6, with 10 bases in between. The CDR3 is 13 amino acids. In germline, CDR1 is MNHEY, CDR2 SVGEGT. CDR3 loop: CASSYQAGDGYTF. The CDR3, as DNA: TGTGCCAGCAGTTACCAAGCGGGGGATGGCTACACCTTC.

This clonotype was recorded once. The chain uses TRBV20-1 and TRBJ1-2; 7 nucleotides match TRBD1. The germline V gene has CDR1 DFQATT and CDR2 SNEGSKA (reference sequence). V trimming: 0 bases; J trimming: 7 bases; junction bases outside the gene matches: 11. This CDR3 comprises 15 residues. The CDR3 DNA reads TGCAGTGCTAGAGATTTAGTGGGACAGTCTCGTGGCTACACCTTC. It codes for CSARDLVGQSRGYTF.

The V call is TRBV7-2, the J call TRBJ2-1; D is unresolved. The ends were cut back, 3 bases at V and 6 bases at J, with 6 bases in the middle. Germline assignment: CDR1 SGHTA and CDR2 FQGNSA. This CDR3 is built from 12 residues. Here the CDR3 DNA reads TGTGCCAGCAGCTTGGATAGCAATGAGCAGTTCTTC. It encodes CASSLDSNEQFF. Supplemented by reference TRBV7-2 and TRBJ2-1, the full variable domain reads GAGVSQSPSNKVTEKGKDVELRCDPISGHTALYWYRQSLGQGLEFLIYFQGNSAPDKSGLPSDRFSAERTGGSVSTLTIQRTQQEDSAVYLCASSLDSNEQFFGPGTRLTVL.

CDR3 sequence reads: CATSDLRGTGLRETQYF. As DNA, the CDR3 is TGTGCCACCAGTGATTTGCGAGGGACAGGGTTACGGGAGACCCAGTACTTC. The chain has TRBV24-1 and TRBJ2-5, with 9 bases fitting TRBD1. V lost 0 bases, J lost 5 bases, and 9 bases stayed unmatched. The CDR3 has 17 residues. Germline-derived CDR1 and CDR2 are KGHDR and SFDVKD.